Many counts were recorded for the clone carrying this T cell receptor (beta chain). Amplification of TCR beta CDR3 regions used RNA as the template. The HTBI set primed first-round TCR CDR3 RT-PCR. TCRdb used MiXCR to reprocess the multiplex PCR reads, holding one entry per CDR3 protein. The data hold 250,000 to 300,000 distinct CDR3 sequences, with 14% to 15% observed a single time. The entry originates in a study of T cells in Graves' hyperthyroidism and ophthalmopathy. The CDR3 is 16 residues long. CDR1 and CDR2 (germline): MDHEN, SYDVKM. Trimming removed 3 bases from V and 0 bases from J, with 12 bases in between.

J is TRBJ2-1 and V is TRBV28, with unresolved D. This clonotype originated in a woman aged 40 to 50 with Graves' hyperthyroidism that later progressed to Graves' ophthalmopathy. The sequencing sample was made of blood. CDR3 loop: CASSLPDLSSYNEQFF. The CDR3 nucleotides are TGTGCCAGCAGTTTGCCAGACCTTAGCTCCTACAATGAGCAGTTCTTC. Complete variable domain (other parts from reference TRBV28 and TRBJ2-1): DVKVTQSSRYLVKRTGEKVFLECVQDMDHENMFWYRQDPGLGLRLIYFSYDVKMKEKGDIPEGYSVSREKKERFSLILESASTNQTSMYLCASSLPDLSSYNEQFFGPGTRLTVL.